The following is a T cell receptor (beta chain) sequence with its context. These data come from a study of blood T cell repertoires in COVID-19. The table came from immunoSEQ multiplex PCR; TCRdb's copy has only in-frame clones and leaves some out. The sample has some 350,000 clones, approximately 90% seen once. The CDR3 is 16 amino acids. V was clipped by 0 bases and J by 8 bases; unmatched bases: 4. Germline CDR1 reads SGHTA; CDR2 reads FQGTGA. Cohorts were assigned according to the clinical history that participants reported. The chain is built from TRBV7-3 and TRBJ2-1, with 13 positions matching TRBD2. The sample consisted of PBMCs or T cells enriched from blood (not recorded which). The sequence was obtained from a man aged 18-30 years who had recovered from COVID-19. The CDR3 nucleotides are TGTGCCAGCAGCTTAACCCCACTAGCGGGGGGGTATGAGCAGTTCTTC. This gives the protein CASSLTPLAGGYEQFF.